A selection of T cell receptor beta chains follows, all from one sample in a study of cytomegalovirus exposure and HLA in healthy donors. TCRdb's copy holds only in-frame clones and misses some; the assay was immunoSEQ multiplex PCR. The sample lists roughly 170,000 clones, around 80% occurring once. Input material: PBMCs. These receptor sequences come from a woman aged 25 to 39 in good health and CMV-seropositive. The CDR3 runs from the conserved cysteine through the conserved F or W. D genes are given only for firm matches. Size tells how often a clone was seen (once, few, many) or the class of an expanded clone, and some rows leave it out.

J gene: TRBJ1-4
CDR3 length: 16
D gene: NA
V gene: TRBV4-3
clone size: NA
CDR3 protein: CASSQEGRGGFEKLFF
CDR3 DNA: TGCGCCAGCAGCCAAGAGGGAAGGGGGGGTTTTGAAAAACTGTTTTTT

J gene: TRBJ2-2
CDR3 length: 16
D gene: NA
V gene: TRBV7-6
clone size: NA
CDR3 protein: CASSSSGTLVTGELFF
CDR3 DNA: TGTGCCAGCAGCTCATCCGGGACTCTAGTTACCGGGGAGCTGTTTTTT

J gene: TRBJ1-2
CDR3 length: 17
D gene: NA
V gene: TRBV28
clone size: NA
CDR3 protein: CASSFGEGRSLSYGYTF
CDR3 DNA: TGTGCCAGCAGTTTCGGTGAGGGGAGGTCCCTTAGCTATGGCTACACCTTC

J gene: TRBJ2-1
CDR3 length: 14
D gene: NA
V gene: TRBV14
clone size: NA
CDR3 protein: CASRGATGPSQQFF
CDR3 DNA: TGTGCCAGCCGCGGGGCGACAGGGCCAAGTCAGCAGTTCTTC

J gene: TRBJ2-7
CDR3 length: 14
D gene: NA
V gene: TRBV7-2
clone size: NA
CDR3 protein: CASSSQEGNYEQYF
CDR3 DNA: TGTGCCAGCAGCTCTCAGGAGGGGAACTACGAGCAGTACTTC

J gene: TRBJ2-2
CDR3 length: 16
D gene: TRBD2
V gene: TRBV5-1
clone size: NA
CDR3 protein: CASSLDSGKSTGELFF
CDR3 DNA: TGCGCCAGCAGCTTGGATAGCGGGAAGAGCACCGGGGAGCTGTTTTTT

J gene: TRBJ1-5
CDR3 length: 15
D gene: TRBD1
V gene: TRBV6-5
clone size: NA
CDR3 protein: CASRGQKHSNQPQHF
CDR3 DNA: TGTGCCAGCCGGGGACAGAAACATAGCAATCAGCCCCAGCATTTT

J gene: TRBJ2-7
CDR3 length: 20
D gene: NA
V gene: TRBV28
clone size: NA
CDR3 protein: CASSPYSPATRGKYLYEQYF
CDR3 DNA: TGTGCCAGCAGTCCTTATTCCCCTGCGACAAGGGGAAAATATCTATACGAGCAGTACTTC

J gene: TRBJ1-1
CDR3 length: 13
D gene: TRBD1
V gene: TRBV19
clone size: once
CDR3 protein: CASSIDRDTEAFF
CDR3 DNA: TGTGCCAGTAGTATCGACAGGGACACTGAAGCTTTCTTT

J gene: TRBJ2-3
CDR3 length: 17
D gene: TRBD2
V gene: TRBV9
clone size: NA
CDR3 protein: CASSVGASGTSTDTQYF
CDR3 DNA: TGTGCCAGCAGCGTAGGGGCTAGCGGGACTAGCACAGATACGCAGTATTTT

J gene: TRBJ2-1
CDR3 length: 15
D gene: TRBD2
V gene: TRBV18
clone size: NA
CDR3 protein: CASSPLAGDGNEQFF
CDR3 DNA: TGTGCCAGCTCCCCTCTAGCGGGAGACGGGAATGAGCAGTTCTTC

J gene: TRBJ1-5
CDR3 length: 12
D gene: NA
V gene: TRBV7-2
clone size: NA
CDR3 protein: CASRLNNQPQHF
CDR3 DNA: TGTGCCAGCAGACTAAACAATCAGCCCCAGCATTTT

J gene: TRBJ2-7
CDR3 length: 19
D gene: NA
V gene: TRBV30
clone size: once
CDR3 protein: CAWSVRHTGWEPWSYEQYF
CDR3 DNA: TGTGCTTGGAGTGTACGCCACACAGGGTGGGAGCCCTGGTCCTACGAGCAGTACTTC

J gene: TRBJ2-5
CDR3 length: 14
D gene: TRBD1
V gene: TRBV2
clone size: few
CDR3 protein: CASSQDRGRETQYF
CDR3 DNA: TGTGCCAGCAGCCAGGACAGGGGGCGAGAGACCCAGTACTTC

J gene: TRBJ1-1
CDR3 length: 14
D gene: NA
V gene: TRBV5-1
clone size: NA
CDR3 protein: CASSLGGVKTEAFF
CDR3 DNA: TGCGCCAGCAGCTTGGGTGGAGTTAAGACTGAAGCTTTCTTT

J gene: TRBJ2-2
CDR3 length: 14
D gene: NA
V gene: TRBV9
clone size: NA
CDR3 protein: CASNGGLNTGELFF
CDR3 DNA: TGTGCCAGCAACGGGGGGCTGAACACCGGGGAGCTGTTTTTT

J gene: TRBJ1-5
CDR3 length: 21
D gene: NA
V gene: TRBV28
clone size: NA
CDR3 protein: CASSSRTGPGGATIGNQPQHF
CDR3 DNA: TGTGCCAGCAGTTCCCGAACGGGACCCGGGGGGGCGACAATCGGCAATCAGCCCCAGCATTTT

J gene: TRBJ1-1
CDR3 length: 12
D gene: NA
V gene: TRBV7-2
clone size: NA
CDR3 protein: CASSPYNTEAFF
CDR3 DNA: TGTGCCAGCAGCCCGTATAACACTGAAGCTTTCTTT

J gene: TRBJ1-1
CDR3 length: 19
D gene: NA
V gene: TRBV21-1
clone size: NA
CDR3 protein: CASSPSEVRTHLMNTEAFF
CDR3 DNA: TGTGCCAGCAGCCCCTCAGAGGTCCGCACACACTTAATGAACACTGAAGCTTTCTTT

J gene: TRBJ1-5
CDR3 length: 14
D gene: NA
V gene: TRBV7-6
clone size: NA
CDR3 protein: CASSLAGGNQPQHF
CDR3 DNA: TGTGCCAGCAGCTTAGCGGGAGGAAATCAGCCCCAGCATTTT

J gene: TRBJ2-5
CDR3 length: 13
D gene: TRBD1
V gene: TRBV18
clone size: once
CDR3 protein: CASSPTGQETQYF
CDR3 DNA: TGTGCCAGCTCACCGACAGGGCAAGAGACCCAGTACTTC

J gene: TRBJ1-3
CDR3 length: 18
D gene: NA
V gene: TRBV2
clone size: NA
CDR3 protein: CASSEIRDPNLRGNTIYF
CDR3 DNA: TGTGCCAGCAGTGAAATCCGGGATCCGAATCTTCGGGGAAACACCATATATTTT

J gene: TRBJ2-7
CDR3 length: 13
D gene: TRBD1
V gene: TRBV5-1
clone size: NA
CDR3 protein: CASSLRDSYEQYF
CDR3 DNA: TGCGCCAGCAGCTTGAGGGACAGCTACGAGCAGTACTTC

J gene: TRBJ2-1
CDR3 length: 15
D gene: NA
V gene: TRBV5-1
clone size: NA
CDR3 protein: CASSATLATTGEQFF
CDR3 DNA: TGCGCCAGCAGCGCGACTCTCGCGACGACAGGTGAGCAGTTCTTC

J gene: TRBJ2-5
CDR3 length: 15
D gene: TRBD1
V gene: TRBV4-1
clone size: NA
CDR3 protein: CASSHPDRDQETQYF
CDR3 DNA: TGCGCCAGCAGCCACCCCGACAGGGATCAAGAGACCCAGTACTTC

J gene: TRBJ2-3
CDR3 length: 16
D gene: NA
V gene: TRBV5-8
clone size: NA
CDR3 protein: CASSLLLNPSTDTQYF
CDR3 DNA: TGTGCCAGCAGCTTGTTACTTAACCCGAGCACAGATACGCAGTATTTT

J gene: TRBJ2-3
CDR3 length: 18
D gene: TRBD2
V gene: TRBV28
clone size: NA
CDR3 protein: CASSHISVAGGKTDTQYF
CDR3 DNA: TGTGCCAGCAGTCATATCTCGGTGGCGGGAGGAAAAACAGATACGCAGTATTTT

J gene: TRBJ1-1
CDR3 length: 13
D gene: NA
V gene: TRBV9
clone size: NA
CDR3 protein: CASSRAGNTEAFF
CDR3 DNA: TGTGCCAGCAGCCGTGCCGGGAACACTGAAGCTTTCTTT

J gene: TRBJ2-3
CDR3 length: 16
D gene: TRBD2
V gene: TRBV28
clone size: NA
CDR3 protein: CASSSPGLAGVRTQYF
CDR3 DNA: TGTGCCAGCAGTTCCCCGGGACTAGCGGGAGTACGAACGCAGTATTTT

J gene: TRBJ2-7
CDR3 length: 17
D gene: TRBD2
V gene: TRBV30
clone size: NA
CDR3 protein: CAWSPDGTSGSLYEQYF
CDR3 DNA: TGTGCCTGGAGTCCGGATGGGACTAGCGGGAGCCTGTACGAGCAGTACTTC